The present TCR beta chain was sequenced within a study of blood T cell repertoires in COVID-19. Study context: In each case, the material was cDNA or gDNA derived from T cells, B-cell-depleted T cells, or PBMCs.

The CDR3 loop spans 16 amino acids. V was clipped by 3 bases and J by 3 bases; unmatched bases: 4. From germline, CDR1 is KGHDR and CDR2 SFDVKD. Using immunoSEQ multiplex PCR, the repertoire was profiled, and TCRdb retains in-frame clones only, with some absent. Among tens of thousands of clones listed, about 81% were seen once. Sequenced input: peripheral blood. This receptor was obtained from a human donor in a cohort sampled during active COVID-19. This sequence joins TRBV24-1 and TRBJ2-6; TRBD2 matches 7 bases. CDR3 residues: CATSDPGDYGANVLTF. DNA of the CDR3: TGTGCCACCAGTGATCCCGGGGACTATGGGGCCAACGTCCTGACTTTC.